The rows below give T cell receptor beta chains drawn from one sample of a study of T cells after yellow fever vaccination. TCRdb re-called the 5' RACE reads through MiXCR, storing one row per CDR3 protein. The table has around 320,000 distinct CDR3 sequences, about 10% seen once; the top ten hold 3% to 3.5%. The sample was CD4+ T cells sorted from PBMCs, taken 45 days after the yellow fever booster vaccination. Receptor source: a young man who received the YFV17D yellow fever vaccine. Each CDR3 is given with its conserved first and last residue. The D gene is left open where the match is weak. Some rows have no size entry. The others give once, few or many, or a class for an expanded clone.

TRBV19	NA	TRBJ2-3	NA	TGTGCCACCCACGGACAAGGCACAGATACGCAGTATTTT	CATHGQGTDTQYF
TRBV12-3/TRBV12-4	NA	TRBJ1-4	NA	TGTGCCAGCAGTTCGTCCGGGTTTGAAAAACTGTTTTTT	CASSSSGFEKLFF
TRBV7-2	TRBD2	TRBJ2-1	few	TGTGCCAGCAGCTTAGGCGGGGGGGTTTTCTTC	CASSLGGGVFF
TRBV5-6	NA	TRBJ1-2	few	TGTGCCAGCAGCCGGGGGGCCGCCTCTGGGAGTTGGGGCTACACCTTC	CASSRGAASGSWGYTF
TRBV6-6	NA	TRBJ2-5	NA	TGTGCCAGCAGTTACTCGTCGGTACTCCAAGAGACCCAGTACTTC	CASSYSSVLQETQYF
TRBV21-1	NA	TRBJ2-1	few	TGTGCCAGCAGCTCGAGGAGAGTTTACAATGAGCAGTTCTTC	CASSSRRVYNEQFF
TRBV29-1	NA	TRBJ2-3	once	TGCAGCGTACGAGGGGTATTGAACACAGATACGCAGTATTTT	CSVRGVLNTDTQYF
TRBV28	NA	TRBJ1-1	few	TGTGGTAGCAGGAGAGACACTGAAGCTTTCTTT	CGSRRDTEAFF
TRBV12-3/TRBV12-4	NA	TRBJ1-1	many	TGTGCCAGCAGCCAAGCGGAGGGCCCGCGAGCTTTCTTT	CASSQAEGPRAFF
TRBV7-2	TRBD1	TRBJ1-5	many	TGTGCCAGCAGCTCCAATACAGGGGTGAATCAGCCCCAGCATTTT	CASSSNTGVNQPQHF
TRBV4-1	NA	TRBJ1-1	NA	TGCGCCAGCAGCCCGTACGACGGCGGGGGGCGTGGAACTGAAGCTTTCTTT	CASSPYDGGGRGTEAFF
TRBV19	NA	TRBJ2-5	NA	TGTGCCAGTAGTCCACGTAGGAGGGGCGAACAAGAGACCCAGTACTTC	CASSPRRRGEQETQYF
TRBV7-9	NA	TRBJ1-6	NA	TGTGCCAGCAGCGTGGAATCCTATAATTCACCCCTCCACTTT	CASSVESYNSPLHF
TRBV20-1	TRBD1	TRBJ1-2	many	TGCAGTGCTAGATTGACAGGGGCGAACTATGGCTACACCTTC	CSARLTGANYGYTF
TRBV7-7	NA	TRBJ2-7	NA	TGTGCCAGCAGCTTAGGGCAGGGGAGAGGCGAGCAGTACTTC	CASSLGQGRGEQYF
TRBV5-1	NA	TRBJ1-2	many	TGCGCCAGCAGCTTGGACAGGGTTGAATATGGCTACACCTTC	CASSLDRVEYGYTF
TRBV7-2	NA	TRBJ2-5	few	TGTGCCAGCAGCCCGACTTGGGCAGAGACCCAGTACTTC	CASSPTWAETQYF
TRBV4-3	NA	TRBJ1-5	NA	TGCGCCAGCAGCCAAGATTGGGGTTGGGGCAATCAGCCCCAGCATTTT	CASSQDWGWGNQPQHF
TRBV20-1	NA	TRBJ2-5	NA	TGCAGTGCTAGGCCCGGGCAAGAGACCCAGTACTTC	CSARPGQETQYF
TRBV5-1	NA	TRBJ1-1	NA	TGCGCCAGCAGCTTTAAAGGGAACACTGAAGCTTTCTTT	CASSFKGNTEAFF
TRBV5-1	NA	TRBJ2-1	NA	TGCGCCAGCAGCGGGGACAATGAGCAGTTCTTC	CASSGDNEQFF
TRBV7-3	NA	TRBJ2-2	NA	TGTGCCAGCAGCCCGCCAAACGGGAACACCGGGGAGCTGTTTTTT	CASSPPNGNTGELFF
TRBV12-3/TRBV12-4	NA	TRBJ2-2	NA	TGTGCCAGCAAGGTCTTTGTCACCGGGGAGCTGTTTTTT	CASKVFVTGELFF
TRBV5-5	NA	TRBJ1-5	NA	TGTGCCAGCAGCTTGGAAAGCTCGGGAGGGCCCCAGCATTTT	CASSLESSGGPQHF
TRBV20-1	TRBD2	TRBJ2-1	few	TGCAGTGCTAGCAAGGCGGGGGGGCTGGATGAGCAGTTCTTC	CSASKAGGLDEQFF
TRBV12-3/TRBV12-4	NA	TRBJ1-5	NA	TGTGCCAGCGCGGCCCGGGCGAGCAATCAGCCCCAGCATTTT	CASAARASNQPQHF
TRBV20-1	NA	TRBJ1-1	NA	TGCAGTGCTAGAGTTTCAGGCCCCCCCCCAGCTTTCTTT	CSARVSGPPPAFF
TRBV12-3/TRBV12-4	NA	TRBJ1-3	many	TGTGCCAGCAGTTTAGAACGAAACACCATATATTTT	CASSLERNTIYF
TRBV20-1	NA	TRBJ2-5	NA	TGCAGCCCGCCGGCGGGTGCCGGGGAGACCCAGTACTTC	CSPPAGAGETQYF
TRBV12-3/TRBV12-4	TRBD2	TRBJ2-5	NA	TGTGCCAGCAGTCGACCAACCGATCTAGCGGGGGGTAGTCAAGAGACCCAGTACTTC	CASSRPTDLAGGSQETQYF
TRBV20-1	NA	TRBJ1-5	few	TGCAGTGCTCCCGAAGGGCGGGGGGACAATCAGCCCCAGCATTTT	CSAPEGRGDNQPQHF
TRBV20-1	NA	TRBJ2-3	NA	TGCAGTGCTAGAGTCCTCTCGCTGGGGCCAGATACGCAGTATTTT	CSARVLSLGPDTQYF
TRBV7-2	TRBD1	TRBJ1-2	few	TGTGCCAGCAGCTTAGGGGCTGGGGTACAGGGGCTCTATGGCTACACCTTC	CASSLGAGVQGLYGYTF
TRBV7-2	NA	TRBJ2-2	few	TGTGCCAGCAGCTTAGCTCCCGGGGTGAGCGGGGAGCTGTTTTTT	CASSLAPGVSGELFF
TRBV6-6	TRBD2	TRBJ2-1	many	TGTGCCAGCAGTTATACCCCGGGTAGCGGGGGGGAAAATGAGCAGTTCTTC	CASSYTPGSGGENEQFF
TRBV4-1	TRBD1	TRBJ1-1	few	TGCGCCAGCAGCCAAGAAGTTGCAGGGGGCAACCGTGAAGCTTTCTTT	CASSQEVAGGNREAFF
TRBV5-5	NA	TRBJ1-3	NA	TGTGCCAGCAGCTCACGAAGGGGTACTGGAAACACCATATATTTT	CASSSRRGTGNTIYF
TRBV7-2	TRBD1	TRBJ1-2	few	TGTGCCAGCACACCCGATCTACAGGGGGCCAGGGGCTACACCTTC	CASTPDLQGARGYTF
TRBV20-1	NA	TRBJ2-5	few	TGCAGTGCTAGAGAGTCCGGGAAGCAAGAGACCCAGTACTTC	CSARESGKQETQYF
TRBV7-2	NA	TRBJ2-3	many	TGTGCCAGCAGCGCCTCGGGGGATACGCAGTATTTT	CASSASGDTQYF
TRBV10-2	NA	TRBJ2-7	NA	TGCGCCAGCAGTGAGTCGACGTTCCTCCAAGGCGAGCAGTACTTC	CASSESTFLQGEQYF
TRBV4-1	TRBD1	TRBJ1-2	NA	TGCGCCAGCAGCCAATCTTCCCTTCCGTGGGACAGGGGAAACTATGGCTACACCTTC	CASSQSSLPWDRGNYGYTF
TRBV3-1	NA	TRBJ2-3	NA	TGTGCCAGCAGCCAAGATTCCGGGACTGCCACAGATACGCAGTATTTT	CASSQDSGTATDTQYF
TRBV19	TRBD1	TRBJ1-1	few	TGTGCCAGTAGTATACAGGGGGCTATATCGAACACTGAAGCTTTCTTT	CASSIQGAISNTEAFF
TRBV25-1	TRBD1	TRBJ1-2	NA	TGTGCCAGCAGAGATACAGGGGGCGGCTATGGCTACACCTTC	CASRDTGGGYGYTF
TRBV7-9	NA	TRBJ1-1	many	TGTGCCAGCAGCTTAAGGAGGAGTGGGGCAGCTAACACTGAAGCTTTCTTT	CASSLRRSGAANTEAFF
TRBV6-5	NA	TRBJ2-7	many	TGTGCCAGCAGTTACTCGGTCGGGGACGCCTACGAGCAGTACTTC	CASSYSVGDAYEQYF
TRBV11-2	NA	TRBJ2-1	few	TGTGCCAGCAGGTCCAACCAGGGAAATGAGCAGTTCTTC	CASRSNQGNEQFF
TRBV9	NA	TRBJ2-5	few	TGTGCCAGCAGCGTAGCTTTCGGGGGGCCGGAAGAGACCCAGTACTTC	CASSVAFGGPEETQYF
TRBV7-2	NA	TRBJ2-1	NA	TGTGCCAGCAGATCCGTGAGGGGAAATGAGCAGTTCTTC	CASRSVRGNEQFF
TRBV24-1	TRBD1	TRBJ2-1	NA	TGTGCCACCAGTGATGACAGGGAGTCGTTCTTC	CATSDDRESFF
TRBV28	NA	TRBJ1-1	few	TGTGCCAGCAGGAGGACAGTATCCACTGAAGCTTTCTTT	CASRRTVSTEAFF
TRBV20-1	NA	TRBJ1-1	few	TGCAGTGCTAGTCAAGGGATCCTGGGCACTGAAGCTTTCTTT	CSASQGILGTEAFF